The source of this TCR beta chain is a study of radiotherapy plus CTLA-4 blockade in lung cancer. Across the study: Objective responses were seen in roughly 20% of patients, disease control in 25% to 35%.

Patients in the study, people with chemo-refractory metastatic non-small-cell lung cancer, received focal radiation plus ipilimumab CTLA-4 blockade. Using immunoSEQ multiplex PCR, the repertoire was profiled, and TCRdb retains in-frame clones only, with some absent. The sample contains 65,000 to 95,000 clones, roughly 86% of which appear only once. Study observations and caveats: The best prediction of response reportedly came from early blood T cell clone dynamics, with interferon-beta. Tumor-origin TCR clones grew in blood after radiotherapy plus ipilimumab.

Trimming at V came to 2 bases and at J to 1 base, leaving 3 bases not matched to a gene. The CDR3 is 16 residues long. The germline V gene encodes CDR1 SGHVS and CDR2 FQNEAQ. As to this clone: Its specificity is unknown.

Sequencing used peripheral blood, obtained from a patient treated with radiotherapy plus ipilimumab. This receptor was obtained from a human donor with non-small cell lung cancer who had stable disease on radiotherapy plus ipilimumab. The chain recombines TRBV7-8 with TRBJ2-2; 8 bases line up with TRBD1. Written as DNA, the CDR3 is TGTGCCAGCAGCTTAAGGACAGGGAAGAACACCGGGGAGCTGTTTTTT. Its translation is CASSLRTGKNTGELFF.